The 9 T cell receptor beta chains below all came from one sample that was sequenced in a study of blood T cell repertoires in COVID-19. Produced via immunoSEQ multiplex PCR; TCRdb's table is partial and in-frame only. The table shows 90,000 to 120,000 clones, with about 89% occurring only once. The specimen was peripheral blood. These receptor sequences come from a woman aged 25 to 39 with acute or convalescent COVID-19.

The chain carries TRBV12-5 and TRBJ1-2; D uncertain. Trimming shortened V by 7 bases and J by 8 bases, and 11 bases separated the two germline ends. This CDR3 has 11 amino acids. Germline V gene lookup returns CDR1 LGHNT and CDR2 FRNRAP. The CDR3, as DNA: TGTGCTAGTGATACCCCCGGGGGCTACACCTTC. Translation gives CASDTPGGYTF.

This clone occurred a few times. The J gene is TRBJ1-2, the V gene TRBV7-9, with TRBD1 identical over 10 bases. This CDR3 contains 16 residues. Germline lookup yields CDR1 SEHNR and CDR2 FQNEAQ (reference sequence). The trim removed 1 base at V and 4 bases at J, leaving 6 bases unmatched. The CDR3 sequence: CASSLVVTGGIYGYTF. The CDR3 nucleotides read TGTGCCAGCAGCTTAGTTGTGACAGGGGGCATCTATGGCTACACCTTC.

This clone was observed a few times. An end of the junction does not agree with germline; a read error may underlie this. The rearrangement links TRBV7-7 to TRBJ2-1; weak D call: TRBD2 (6 bases). This CDR3 is 13 amino acids long. Germline V gene sequence: CDR1 SSHAT, CDR2 FNYEAQ (reference sequence). The DNA for the CDR3 is TGTGCTAGCAGCTTAGCGGCTAGCAATGAGCAGTTCTTC. This encodes CASSLAASNEQFF.

J is TRBJ1-1 and V is TRBV11-2; a weak D match, TRBD1 (6 bases). V lost 5 bases and J lost 10, with 11 bases in between. CDR3 size: 11 residues. Looked up from germline, CDR1 is SGHAT and CDR2 is FQNNGV. CDR3 amino acids: CASSRRQAAFF. CDR3 sequence (DNA): TGTGCCAGCAGCCGTAGACAGGCAGCTTTCTTT.

The chain carries TRBV30 and TRBJ1-2, with D perhaps matching TRBD1 (5 bases). The CDR3 has 12 residues. The V gene lost 2 bases and the J gene lost 6 bases, with 10 bases spanning the gap. Germline values: CDR1 GTSNPN, CDR2 SVGIG (reference sequence). The CDR3 coding sequence is TGTGCCTGGAGTCAGGGAAGGGATGGCTACACCTTC. This gives the protein CAWSQGRDGYTF.

The chain recombines TRBV11-3 with TRBJ1-1; tentatively, D is TRBD1 (5 bases). Germline V CDR1 and CDR2: SGHNT, YENEEA. This CDR3 is built from 13 residues. V was clipped by 3 bases and J by 3 bases, with 8 bases between them. CDR3: CASSFQGDTEAFF. Here the CDR3 DNA reads TGTGCCAGCAGCTTTCAAGGGGACACTGAAGCTTTCTTT.

This clone was recorded only once. V is TRBV18 and J is TRBJ2-7, with 9 bases identical to TRBD1. CDR3 length: 15 residues. Germline V gene lookup returns CDR1 KGHSH and CDR2 LQKENI. Trimming cost V 2 bases and J 3 bases; bases outside gene matches: 5. The CDR3 DNA is TGTGCCAGCTCACCAGGGACAGGGATGATCTACGAGCAGTACTTC. Translating it yields CASSPGTGMIYEQYF.

The chain has TRBV11-3 and TRBJ2-1, with D tentatively TRBD1 (5 bases). Germline assignment: CDR1 SGHNT and CDR2 YENEEA. Deletions cut 2 bases from V and 3 bases from J, with 11 bases between. The length of the CDR3 is 15 residues. CDR3 loop: CASSLRQGIYNEQFF. The DNA for the CDR3 is TGTGCCAGCAGCTTAAGGCAGGGTATCTACAATGAGCAGTTCTTC.

J is TRBJ2-4 and V is TRBV5-6; a weak D match, TRBD2 (6 bases). With 3 bases removed from V and 1 base from J, the gap between germline ends came to 11 bases. The CDR3 extends over 15 amino acids. Looked up from germline, CDR1 is SGHDT and CDR2 is YYEEEE. CDR3 DNA: TGTGCCAGCAGCTCCGCGGGGAGCGCCAAAAACATTCAGTACTTC. This gives the protein CASSSAGSAKNIQYF.